A single sample is the source of the 28 T cell receptor beta chains below, sequenced in a study of T cells in tuberculosis. TCRdb's table, derived via immunoSEQ multiplex PCR, lists solely in-frame clones and lacks some. The repertoire holds 30,000 to 40,000 clones, with around 90% as singletons. Noted time point: new active TB diagnosis, blood taken before or within 7 days of starting treatment. Specimen: PBMCs, collected at tuberculosis diagnosis. The receptors originated from an adult with tuberculosis.

This CDR3 reads CASSTGTVPSGANVLTF. The CDR3, as DNA: TGTGCCAGTAGCACCGGGACAGTCCCCTCTGGGGCCAACGTCCTGACTTTC. The V call is TRBV19, the J call TRBJ2-6, with 7 bases that match TRBD1. Germline CDR1 and CDR2: LNHDA and SQIVND (reference sequence). The V and J ends lost 6 bases and 0 bases, in that order; junction bases with no gene match: 8. CDR3 length: 17 residues.

This clone was seen only once. This sequence joins TRBV4-1 and TRBJ2-6; 9 positions match TRBD1. The germline gives CDR1 MGHRA, CDR2 YSYEKL. V lost 4 bases to trimming and J lost 4 bases; unmatched junction nucleotides: 5. CDR3 length equals 16 residues. CDR3 nucleotide sequence: TGCGCCAGCAGCCGGGACAGGGCGGAGGGGGCCAACGTCCTGACTTTC. Its translation: CASSRDRAEGANVLTF.

The chain couples TRBV10-2 to TRBJ2-7; 8 bases match TRBD2. The germline V gene has CDR1 WSHSY and CDR2 SAAADI. The length of the CDR3 is 14 residues. V dropped 9 bases and J dropped 3; count of bases not matched to a gene: 10. CDR3 amino acids: CASRGGTSSYEQYF. The CDR3 nucleotides are TGCGCCAGTCGGGGGGGGACTTCAAGCTACGAGCAGTACTTC.

In this sample, this clone turned up once. This chain connects TRBV5-4 to TRBJ2-5, with D perhaps TRBD1 (5 bases). Trimming stripped 4 bases from V and 4 bases from J, with 20 bases between. CDR3 size: 16 residues. Looked up from germline, CDR1 is SGHNT and CDR2 is YYREEE (reference sequence). DNA of the CDR3: TGTGCCAGCAGCATCAGGCAGGGTGTAGGATTAGAGACCCAGTACTTC. Translated: CASSIRQGVGLETQYF.

This clone was detected only once. This rearrangement joins TRBV21-1 to TRBJ1-5. TRBV21-1 is a documented pseudogene. CDR3 length equals 14 residues. CDR3 coding DNA: TGTGCCAGCAGCAAATATCGATTTACCGGACTACAGCATTTT. Its translation is CASSKYRFTGLQHF.

This chain links TRBV6-1 with TRBJ2-1; 7 nucleotides match TRBD2. The V gene end was trimmed by 8 bases and the J gene end by 4 bases; junction bases not matched to a gene: 5. Germline values: CDR1 MNHNS, CDR2 SASEGT. The CDR3 runs 13 residues. CDR3 residues: CASGGDPYNEQFF. The DNA for the CDR3 is TGTGCCAGCGGGGGGGACCCATACAATGAGCAGTTCTTC.

The V and J genes are TRBV7-6 and TRBJ2-2; D is perhaps TRBD2 (5 bases). CDR3 length equals 13 residues. V lost 4 bases to trimming and J lost 8 bases, with 11 bases between them. CDR1 and CDR2 (germline): SGHVS, FNYEAQ. The CDR3 sequence: CASSSLRDGELFF. The CDR3 nucleotides are TGTGCCAGCAGCTCGTTACGGGATGGGGAGCTGTTTTTT.

The chain employs TRBV25-1 and TRBJ1-2; 7 bases agree with TRBD1. The V gene's germline CDR1 is MGHDK and CDR2 SYGVNS. With V trimmed by 4 bases and J by 1 base, 12 bases remained unmatched. This CDR3 is built from 17 residues. CDR3 sequence: CASSARGGDRVNYGYTF. In nucleotides, the CDR3 is TGTGCCAGCAGTGCCAGAGGAGGGGACAGAGTTAACTATGGCTACACCTTC.

The V call is TRBV5-1, the J call TRBJ2-7, with 9 nucleotides matching TRBD1. Germline values: CDR1 SGHRS, CDR2 YFSETQ. CDR3 length equals 14 residues. With V trimmed by 3 bases and J by 5 bases, 6 bases remained unmatched. Here the CDR3 DNA reads TGCGCCAGCAGCTCCGGGACAGGGCTTCACGAGCAGTACTTC. It codes for CASSSGTGLHEQYF.

This clone was counted once. The rearrangement uses TRBV4-3 and TRBJ1-6; D is unresolved. The V end was cut by 0 bases, the J end by 14 bases, with 17 bases between. Looked up from germline, CDR1 is LGHNA and CDR2 is YSLEER. The CDR3 contains 15 residues. CDR3 sequence reads: CASSQEIEPQIALHF. CDR3 sequence (DNA): TGCGCCAGCAGCCAAGAGATTGAGCCCCAAATCGCCCTCCACTTT.

This clone was observed once. The chain joins TRBV2 to TRBJ2-7; D is possibly TRBD2 (6 bases). The CDR3 is 15 residues long. V was trimmed by 2 bases and J by 2 bases, leaving 13 bases between them. Germline V gene lookup returns CDR1 SNHLY and CDR2 FYNNEI. CDR3 residues: CASSELRGRTYEQYV. The CDR3 bases are TGTGCCAGCAGTGAACTGCGAGGGAGGACCTACGAGCAGTACGTC.

CDR3: CASSQSNNYEQYF. CDR3 nucleotide sequence: TGCGCCAGCAGCCAATCCAACAACTACGAGCAGTACTTC. This chain uses TRBV4-3 with TRBJ2-7; no clear D gene. Germline V gives CDR1 LGHNA, CDR2 YSLEER. V dropped 2 bases and J dropped 3 bases, with 8 bases sitting between them. CDR3 length equals 13 residues.

The genes are TRBV27 and TRBJ1-5; D is unresolved. The germline V and J ends were trimmed by 11 bases and 4 bases, with 18 bases remaining between them. Germline loops: CDR1 MNHEY, CDR2 SMNVEV (reference sequence). This CDR3 spans 14 amino acids. The CDR3 is CAASPGMGNQPQHF. The DNA of the CDR3 is TGTGCCGCTTCCCCGGGGATGGGGAATCAGCCCCAGCATTTT.

V usage is TRBV7-8 and J usage is TRBJ1-5, with a possible D match to TRBD1 (6 bases). The ends were cut back, 5 bases at V and 4 bases at J, with 12 bases in the middle. Germline V lookup: CDR1 SGHVS, CDR2 FQNEAQ. The CDR3 length is 14 residues. CDR3 nucleotides: TGTGCCAGCAGCGACCGGGGGGCTAATCAGCCCCAGCATTTT. This codes for CASSDRGANQPQHF.

This clone was recorded only once. V usage is TRBV19 and J usage is TRBJ2-3; the match to TRBD2 covers 10 bases. CDR1 is LNHDA and CDR2 is SQIVND in the germline V gene (reference sequence). The CDR3 consists of 16 residues. The junction had 3 bases not matched to a gene; V was cut back by 0 bases and J by 3 bases. The CDR3 region is CASSIDSGGTTDTQYF. CDR3 nucleotide sequence: TGTGCCAGTAGTATAGATAGCGGGGGGACGACAGATACGCAGTATTTT. The whole variable domain, remainder taken from reference TRBV19 and TRBJ2-3, is DGGITQSPKYLFRKEGQNVTLSCEQNLNHDAMYWYRQDPGQGLRLIYYSQIVNDFQKGDIAEGYSVSREKKESFPLTVTSAQKNPTAFYLCASSIDSGGTTDTQYFGPGTRLTVL.

The rearrangement uses TRBV5-1 and TRBJ2-3; TRBD1 is a possible D gene (5 bases). The V end was cut by 2 bases, the J end by 5 bases, with 12 bases between. CDR1 and CDR2 from the germline V gene are SGHRS and YFSETQ. This CDR3 has 14 residues. In DNA, the CDR3 is TGCGCCAGCAGCTTCCAGGGTAGGGGAGATACGCAGTATTTT. This sequence encodes CASSFQGRGDTQYF.

This clone was recorded once. V and J are TRBV12-5 and TRBJ2-4; D is unresolved. Germline V lookup: CDR1 LGHNT, CDR2 FRNRAP. The V end was cut by 1 base, the J end by 0 bases, with 7 bases between. The CDR3 totals 15 residues. This CDR3 is CASGLGELAKNIQYF. In nucleotides, the CDR3 is TGTGCTAGTGGTTTGGGCGAACTAGCCAAAAACATTCAGTACTTC.

V and J are TRBV29-1 and TRBJ1-4; D is unclear. The CDR3 has 12 amino acids. V lost 6 bases and J lost 6, with 11 bases in between. CDR1 is SQVTM and CDR2 is ANQGSEA in the germline V gene. CDR3 region: CSVCRSDEKLFF. The DNA of the CDR3 is TGCAGCGTATGCCGGTCGGATGAAAAACTGTTTTTT.

The chain joins TRBV28 to TRBJ1-2; TRBD1 agrees at 8 bases. Germline CDR1 and CDR2: MDHEN and SYDVKM. The V gene end was trimmed by 5 bases and the J gene end by 4 bases; junction bases not matched to a gene: 9. The CDR3 has 15 amino acids. The CDR3 DNA follows: TGTGCCAGCAGTGGGACAGGCCCTTTGGTCTATGGCTACACCTTC. Amino acids: CASSGTGPLVYGYTF.

This rearrangement joins TRBV5-4 to TRBJ2-2; a weak D match, TRBD1 (6 bases). The CDR3 consists of 16 residues. Trimming removed 0 bases from V and 2 bases from J, with 11 bases in between. Germline CDR1 reads SGHNT; CDR2 reads YYREEE (reference sequence). The CDR3 DNA reads as TGTGCCAGCAGCTTGGGGACAGCCAAAAACACCGGGGAGCTGTTTTTT. Protein: CASSLGTAKNTGELFF. Full variable domain (missing parts from reference TRBV5-4 and TRBJ2-2): ETGVTQSPTHLIKTRGQQVTLRCSSQSGHNTVSWYQQALGQGPQFIFQYYREEENGRGNFPPRFSGLQFPNYSSELNVNALELDDSALYLCASSLGTAKNTGELFFGEGSRLTVL.

The chain combines TRBV5-1 with TRBJ1-1; 7 bases line up with TRBD1. Germline loops: CDR1 SGHRS, CDR2 YFSETQ. CDR3 length: 15 amino acids. V trimming: 0 bases; J trimming: 7 bases; junction bases outside the gene matches: 9. CDR3 in DNA: TGCGCCAGCAGCTTGGAGGGGGCGGGTCGAGGTGAAGCTTTCTTT. Protein sequence: CASSLEGAGRGEAFF.

The V gene is TRBV5-1, the J gene TRBJ1-1, with D unclear. This CDR3 is 12 amino acids long. V lost 3 bases, J lost 5 bases, and 8 bases lay in between. Per germline, CDR1 SGHRS and CDR2 YFSETQ. The CDR3 reads CASSSPGTEAFF. The DNA for the CDR3 is TGCGCCAGCAGCTCCCCCGGGACTGAAGCTTTCTTT. The whole variable domain, remainder taken from reference TRBV5-1 and TRBJ1-1, is KAGVTQTPRYLIKTRGQQVTLSCSPISGHRSVSWYQQTPGQGLQFLFEYFSETQRNKGNFPGRFSGRQFSNSRSEMNVSTLELGDSALYLCASSSPGTEAFFGQGTRLTVV.

The genes are TRBV5-1 and TRBJ1-6, with D hard to call. The germline V gene encodes CDR1 SGHRS and CDR2 YFSETQ. V lost 0 bases and J 5 bases, leaving 12 bases between the germline ends. This CDR3 spans 16 amino acids. CDR3 coding DNA: TGCGCCAGCAGCTTGGCGTTGGCCGGGGATAATTCACCCCTCCACTTT. It codes for CASSLALAGDNSPLHF.

This clone was detected once. The gene calls are TRBV6-1 and TRBJ2-7, with 11 bases lining up with TRBD1. Trimming cost V 4 bases and J 5 bases; bases outside gene matches: 4. The CDR3 covers 14 residues. Germline V gene sequence: CDR1 MNHNS, CDR2 SASEGT. The CDR3 region is CASSGGTGGHEQYF. DNA of the CDR3: TGTGCCAGCAGTGGTGGGACAGGGGGTCACGAGCAGTACTTC.

J is TRBJ2-7 and V is TRBV6-6, with TRBD1 as a possible D gene (5 bases). CDR3 length equals 14 residues. Germline V CDR1 and CDR2: MNHNY, SVGAGI (reference sequence). V was pared by 0 bases and J by 2 bases, with 8 bases between. The CDR3 DNA follows: TGTGCCAGCAGTTACTCTGGACATCCCTACGAGCAGTACTTC. Its translation is CASSYSGHPYEQYF.

This chain joins TRBV30 and TRBJ2-3, with TRBD2 matching over 15 bases. Losses at the gene ends were 7 bases for V and 5 bases for J; bases not matched to a gene: 1. This CDR3 is 13 amino acids long. Germline V gene lookup returns CDR1 GTSNPN and CDR2 SVGIG (reference sequence). The CDR3 here is CALGLAGGDTQYF. The CDR3 DNA reads as TGTGCCTTGGGACTAGCGGGGGGAGATACGCAGTATTTT.

The chain has TRBV19 and TRBJ2-2; 8 nucleotides match TRBD2. V lost 6 bases to trimming and J lost 7 bases; unmatched junction nucleotides: 13. CDR3 length equals 16 residues. Germline V gene sequence: CDR1 LNHDA, CDR2 SQIVND (reference sequence). For the CDR3, the DNA is TGTGCCAGTAGCTGGTCCCCGGGGGGGGCAAACGGGGAGCTGTTTTTT. It codes for CASSWSPGGANGELFF.

This clone is a singleton in its sample. The rearrangement joins TRBV11-2 to TRBJ1-5; possible D gene TRBD1, 5 bases. The CDR3 sequence is 15 residues long. Germline CDR1 is SGHAT and CDR2 is FQNNGV. V lost 3 bases to trimming and J lost 2 bases, with 11 bases between them. In nucleotides, the CDR3 is TGTGCCAGCAGCTTCGACCAGGGTCGCAATCAGCCCCAGCATTTT. Its translation: CASSFDQGRNQPQHF. The variable domain in full, completed from reference TRBV11-2 and TRBJ1-5, reads EAGVAQSPRYKIIEKRQSVAFWCNPISGHATLYWYQQILGQGPKLLIQFQNNGVVDDSQLPKDRFSAERLKGVDSTLKIQPAKLEDSAVYLCASSFDQGRNQPQHFGDGTRLSIL.